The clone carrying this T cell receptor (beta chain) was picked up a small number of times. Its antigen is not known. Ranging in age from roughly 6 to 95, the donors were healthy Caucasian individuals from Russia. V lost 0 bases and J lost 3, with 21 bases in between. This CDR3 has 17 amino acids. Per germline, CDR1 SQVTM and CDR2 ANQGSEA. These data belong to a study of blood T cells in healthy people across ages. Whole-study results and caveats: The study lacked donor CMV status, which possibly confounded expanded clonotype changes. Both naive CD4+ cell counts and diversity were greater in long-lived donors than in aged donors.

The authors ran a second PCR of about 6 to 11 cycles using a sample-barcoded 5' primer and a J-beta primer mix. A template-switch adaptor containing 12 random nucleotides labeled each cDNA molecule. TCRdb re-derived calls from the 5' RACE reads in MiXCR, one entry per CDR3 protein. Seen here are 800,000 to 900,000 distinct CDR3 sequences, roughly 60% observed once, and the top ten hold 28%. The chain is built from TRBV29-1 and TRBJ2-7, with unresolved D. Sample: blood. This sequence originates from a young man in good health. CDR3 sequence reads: CSVEDNSRTPPYYEQYF. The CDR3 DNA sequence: TGCAGCGTTGAAGATAATAGTAGGACCCCTCCCTACTACGAGCAGTACTTC.